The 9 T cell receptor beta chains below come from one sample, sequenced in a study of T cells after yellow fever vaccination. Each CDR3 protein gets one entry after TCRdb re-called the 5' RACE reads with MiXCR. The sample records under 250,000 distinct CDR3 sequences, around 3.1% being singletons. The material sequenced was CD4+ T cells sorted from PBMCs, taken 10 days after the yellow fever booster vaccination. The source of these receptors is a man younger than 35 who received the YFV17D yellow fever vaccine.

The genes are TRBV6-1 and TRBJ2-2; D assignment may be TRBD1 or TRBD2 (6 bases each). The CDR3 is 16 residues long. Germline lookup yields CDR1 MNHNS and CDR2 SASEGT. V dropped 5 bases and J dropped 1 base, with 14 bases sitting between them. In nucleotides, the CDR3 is TGTGCCAGCAGTAACCAAGGGGGGCGGAACACCGGGGAGCTGTTTTTT. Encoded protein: CASSNQGGRNTGELFF.

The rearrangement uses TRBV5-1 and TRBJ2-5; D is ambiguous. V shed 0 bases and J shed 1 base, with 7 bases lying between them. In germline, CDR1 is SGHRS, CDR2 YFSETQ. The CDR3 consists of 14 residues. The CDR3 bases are TGCGCCAGCAGCTTGGCCGACGGCCAAGAGACCCAGTACTTC. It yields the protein CASSLADGQETQYF.

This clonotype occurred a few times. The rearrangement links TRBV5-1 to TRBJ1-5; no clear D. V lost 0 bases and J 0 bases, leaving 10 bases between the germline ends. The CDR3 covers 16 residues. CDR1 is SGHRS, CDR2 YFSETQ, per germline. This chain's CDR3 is CASSLAQHNSNQPQHF. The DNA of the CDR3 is TGCGCCAGCAGCTTGGCGCAGCATAATAGCAATCAGCCCCAGCATTTT.

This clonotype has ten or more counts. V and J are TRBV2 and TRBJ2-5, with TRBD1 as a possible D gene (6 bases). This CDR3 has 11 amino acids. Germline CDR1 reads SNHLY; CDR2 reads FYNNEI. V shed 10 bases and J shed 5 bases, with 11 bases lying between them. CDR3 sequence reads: CANNRAETQYF. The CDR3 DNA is TGTGCCAACAACAGGGCCGAGACCCAGTACTTC.

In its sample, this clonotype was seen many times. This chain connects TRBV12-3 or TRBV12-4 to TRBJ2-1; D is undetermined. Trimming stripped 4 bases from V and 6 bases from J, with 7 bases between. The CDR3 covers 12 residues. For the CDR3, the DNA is TGTGCCAGCAGTTATGTTGGCAATGAGCAGTTCTTC. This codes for CASSYVGNEQFF.

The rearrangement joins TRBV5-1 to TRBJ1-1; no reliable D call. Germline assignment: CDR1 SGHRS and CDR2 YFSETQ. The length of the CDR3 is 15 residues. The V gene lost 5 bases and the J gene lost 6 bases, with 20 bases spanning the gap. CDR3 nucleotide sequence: TGCGCCAGCAGTTCCGAAGGTAGTTCTTTCTCTGAAGCTTTCTTT. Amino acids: CASSSEGSSFSEAFF.

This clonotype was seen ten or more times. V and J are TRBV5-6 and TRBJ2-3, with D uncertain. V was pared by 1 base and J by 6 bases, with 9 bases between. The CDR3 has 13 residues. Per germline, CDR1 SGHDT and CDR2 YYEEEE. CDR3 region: CASSLPVRDTQYF. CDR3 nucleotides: TGTGCCAGCAGCTTGCCCGTCAGGGATACGCAGTATTTT.

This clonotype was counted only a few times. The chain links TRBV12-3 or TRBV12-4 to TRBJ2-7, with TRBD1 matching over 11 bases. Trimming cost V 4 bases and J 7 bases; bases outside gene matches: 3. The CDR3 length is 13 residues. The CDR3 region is CASSSDRGREQYV. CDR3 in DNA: TGTGCCAGCAGTTCGGACAGGGGGCGAGAGCAGTACGTC.

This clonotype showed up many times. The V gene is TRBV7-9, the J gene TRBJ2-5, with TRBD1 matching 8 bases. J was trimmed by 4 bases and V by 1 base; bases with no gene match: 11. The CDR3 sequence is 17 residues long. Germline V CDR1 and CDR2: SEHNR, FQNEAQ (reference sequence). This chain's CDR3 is CASSLDENRGYGETQYF. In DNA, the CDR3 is TGTGCCAGCAGCTTAGATGAGAACAGGGGGTATGGAGAGACCCAGTACTTC. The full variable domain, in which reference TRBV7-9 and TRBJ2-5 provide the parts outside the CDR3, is DTGVSQNPRHKITKRGQNVTFRCDPISEHNRLYWYRQTLGQGPEFLTYFQNEAQLEKSRLLSDRFSAERPKGSFSTLEIQRTEQGDSAMYLCASSLDENRGYGETQYFGPGTRLLVL.